This T cell receptor beta chain was recorded in a study of blood T cell repertoires in COVID-19. Study-wide context: T cells, B-cell-depleted T cells, or PBMCs supplied cDNA or gDNA.

The table came from immunoSEQ multiplex PCR; TCRdb's copy has only in-frame clones and leaves some out. The table includes fewer than 250,000 clones, roughly 79% detected once. The germline V gene has CDR1 SGHRS and CDR2 YFSETQ. This CDR3 region has 15 residues. V lost 3 bases and J lost 4, with 16 bases in between. The origin of this receptor is a woman older than 75 with acute or convalescent COVID-19. The sample consisted of peripheral blood. The rearrangement links TRBV5-1 to TRBJ1-2; no clear D. CDR3: CASSSMSPLGYGYTF. As DNA, the CDR3 is TGCGCCAGCAGCTCGATGAGTCCCCTAGGCTATGGCTACACCTTC.